The 16 T cell receptor beta chains below come from one sample, sequenced in a study of early T cells in non-severe SARS-CoV-2 infection (dated by TCRdb to the early 2020s). Library generation was performed with 5' RACE. These reads were obtained on a NextSeq 500. TCRdb reanalyzed the raw reads on its own, using fastp at Q25 for trimming and MiXCR for clone calling, and kept in-frame beta chains. Entries are consolidated by CDR3 protein sequence, retaining the most common genes and DNA. This sample lists around 50,000 distinct CDR3 sequences; around 8.4% were detected once. Clones ranked in the top ten supply 3.5% to 5% of the sample. Specimen: whole blood. Every receptor here comes from an adult who was a healthcare worker with PCR-confirmed SARS-CoV-2 infection or an uninfected control (not recorded which).

There are many counts of this clonotype. The CDR3 sequence: CASSLILGSVNEKLFF. The CDR3 nucleotides read TGTGCCAGTAGTTTAATTCTAGGGAGTGTTAATGAAAAACTGTTTTTT. The gene calls are TRBV19 and TRBJ1-4, with unresolved D. This CDR3 has 16 residues. Germline V gene sequence: CDR1 LNHDA, CDR2 SQIVND (reference sequence). The germline V and J ends were trimmed by 5 bases and 4 bases, with 17 bases remaining between them.

This clonotype was seen repeatedly, ten times or more. This chain links TRBV6-1 with TRBJ2-7; D gene uncertain. The germline V and J ends were trimmed by 5 bases and 7 bases, with 12 bases remaining between them. The V gene's germline CDR1 is MNHNS and CDR2 SASEGT. This CDR3 has 12 residues. In DNA, the CDR3 is TGTGCCAGCAGTATTCAGTGGGAAGAGCAGTACTTC. Translation gives CASSIQWEEQYF.

This clonotype showed up many times. This chain joins TRBV28 and TRBJ2-1, with TRBD1 matching over 10 bases. The CDR3 has 14 residues. Germline CDR1 MDHEN, CDR2 SYDVKM. Losses at the gene ends were 5 bases for V and 8 bases for J; bases not matched to a gene: 6. CDR3 in amino acids: CASSADRGKDEQFF. In DNA form, the CDR3 reads TGTGCCAGCAGTGCGGACAGGGGGAAAGATGAGCAGTTCTTC.

This clonotype appeared many times. CDR3 residues: CASSPDQETQYF. Written as DNA, the CDR3 is TGTGCCAGCAGCCCGGACCAAGAGACCCAGTACTTC. The V gene is TRBV7-3, the J gene TRBJ2-5; D is unclear. CDR1 is SGHTA and CDR2 is FQGTGA in the germline V gene. The ends were cut back, 5 bases at V and 0 bases at J, with 4 bases in the middle. The CDR3 consists of 12 residues.

The genes are TRBV5-6 and TRBJ2-5; 10 positions match TRBD1. The length of the CDR3 is 17 residues. Trimming removed 3 bases from V and 1 base from J; junction bases left unmatched: 9. The germline V gene encodes CDR1 SGHDT and CDR2 YYEEEE. This chain's CDR3 is CASSWRTGGILQETQYF. The CDR3 bases are TGTGCCAGCAGCTGGAGGACAGGGGGGATACTCCAAGAGACCCAGTACTTC. The whole variable domain, remainder taken from reference TRBV5-6 and TRBJ2-5, is DAGVTQSPTHLIKTRGQQVTLRCSPKSGHDTVSWYQQALGQGPQFIFQYYEEEERQRGNFPDRFSGHQFPNYSSELNVNALLLGDSALYLCASSWRTGGILQETQYFGPGTRLLVL.

This clonotype was observed at least ten times. The chain couples TRBV10-3 to TRBJ1-5; 7 nucleotides agree with TRBD1. This CDR3 comprises 17 residues. Germline V gene sequence: CDR1 ENHRY, CDR2 SYGVKD. With V trimmed by 3 bases and J by 5 bases, 13 bases remained unmatched. The CDR3 loop is CAISDGGRGSQYQPQHF. The CDR3 nucleotides are TGTGCCATCAGTGATGGGGGCAGGGGGTCCCAGTATCAGCCCCAGCATTTT.

This clonotype has at least ten counts. V gene TRBV11-2 combines with J gene TRBJ2-7; 13 bases are shared with TRBD2. Germline V gene lookup returns CDR1 SGHAT and CDR2 FQNNGV. The CDR3 loop spans 15 amino acids. Losses at the gene ends were 5 bases for V and 4 bases for J; bases not matched to a gene: 5. CDR3 sequence: CASSPRTSGGYEQYF. CDR3 nucleotides: TGTGCCAGCAGCCCCCGGACTAGCGGGGGATACGAGCAGTACTTC. The full variable domain, in which reference TRBV11-2 and TRBJ2-7 provide the parts outside the CDR3, is EAGVAQSPRYKIIEKRQSVAFWCNPISGHATLYWYQQILGQGPKLLIQFQNNGVVDDSQLPKDRFSAERLKGVDSTLKIQPAKLEDSAVYLCASSPRTSGGYEQYFGPGTRLTVT.

This clonotype showed up many times. The V and J genes are TRBV4-1 and TRBJ2-3; 13 nucleotides align to TRBD2. CDR1 and CDR2 (germline): MGHRA, YSYEKL. The CDR3 has 17 amino acids. The J segment lost 5 bases and the V segment lost 3 bases, leaving 8 bases of the junction unmatched. In DNA, the CDR3 is TGCGCCAGCAGCCAGGCGGGACTAGCGGGATTCAGAGATACGCAGTATTTT. This gives the protein CASSQAGLAGFRDTQYF.

The sample holds many counts of this clonotype. This chain connects TRBV9 to TRBJ1-1; a possible D gene is TRBD1 (6 bases). V lost 2 bases and J lost 4, with 12 bases in between. CDR1 is SGDLS, CDR2 YYNGEE, per germline. The CDR3 length is 14 residues. CDR3 sequence: CASSVTGSITEAFF. CDR3 in DNA: TGTGCCAGCAGCGTTACAGGGAGTATCACTGAAGCTTTCTTT.

This clonotype was observed many times. V gene TRBV5-1 combines with J gene TRBJ1-5; D perhaps matches TRBD1 (6 bases). This CDR3 is 14 amino acids long. The V end lost 2 bases, the J end lost 6 bases, and 12 bases lay between the germline ends. The germline gives CDR1 SGHRS, CDR2 YFSETQ. The chain's CDR3 is CASSFGGMGQPQHF. CDR3 coding DNA: TGCGCCAGCAGCTTCGGGGGCATGGGTCAGCCCCAGCATTTT.

This clonotype appeared many times. This sequence joins TRBV20-1 and TRBJ1-2; D perhaps matches TRBD1 (6 bases). Trimming took off 3 bases at V and 4 bases at J, with 15 bases between the two ends. CDR3 length: 14 amino acids. CDR1 and CDR2 (germline): DFQATT, SNEGSKA (reference sequence). CDR3 in amino acids: CSASPMMDSYGYTF. Written as DNA, the CDR3 is TGCAGTGCTAGCCCCATGATGGACAGCTATGGCTACACCTTC.

The sample holds many counts of this clonotype. The chain carries TRBV5-1 and TRBJ2-7; 9 bases map to TRBD1. The germline gives CDR1 SGHRS, CDR2 YFSETQ. Trimming removed 4 bases from V and 2 bases from J; junction bases left unmatched: 4. This CDR3 is 14 amino acids long. CDR3 sequence: CASSPRQGAYEQYF. Written as DNA, the CDR3 is TGCGCCAGCAGCCCTCGACAGGGGGCCTACGAGCAGTACTTC.

At least ten counts were recorded for this clonotype. V gene TRBV5-4 combines with J gene TRBJ2-1, with TRBD2 identical over 8 bases. Germline loops: CDR1 SGHNT, CDR2 YYREEE (reference sequence). J lost 1 base, V lost 4 bases, and 4 bases had no gene match. The CDR3 has 15 amino acids. The CDR3: CASSPGLDSYNEQFF. In DNA, the CDR3 is TGTGCCAGCAGCCCGGGACTAGATTCCTACAATGAGCAGTTCTTC.

DNA for the CDR3: TGCAGTGCTAGAGATTCGCAGCGGGGGACAGATACGCAGTATTTT. Translating gives CSARDSQRGTDTQYF. The chain has TRBV20-1 and TRBJ2-3, with TRBD2 matching 8 bases. V lost 0 bases and J lost 3; bases outside the gene matches: 5. CDR3 length: 15 residues. Per germline, CDR1 DFQATT and CDR2 SNEGSKA (reference sequence).

This clonotype was detected many times. V gene TRBV5-6 combines with J gene TRBJ1-6; perhaps TRBD1 as D (5 bases). Trimming cost V 5 bases and J 7 bases, with 16 bases left between them. The germline gives CDR1 SGHDT, CDR2 YYEEEE. The CDR3 spans 15 residues. This CDR3 reads CASSQAQGVNSPLHF. The CDR3 DNA reads as TGTGCCAGCAGTCAAGCGCAGGGTGTGAATTCACCCCTCCACTTT. Combining the CDR3 with reference TRBV5-6 and TRBJ1-6 gives the whole variable domain DAGVTQSPTHLIKTRGQQVTLRCSPKSGHDTVSWYQQALGQGPQFIFQYYEEEERQRGNFPDRFSGHQFPNYSSELNVNALLLGDSALYLCASSQAQGVNSPLHFGNGTRLTVT.

Turning to this clonotype: A read error may produce the germline difference seen at one junction end. The chain has TRBV7-2 and TRBJ2-2; D is tentatively TRBD1 or TRBD2 (5 bases each). The CDR3 totals 16 residues. Germline V gene data show CDR1 as SGHTA and CDR2 as FQGNSA. CDR3 sequence reads: CASSLEIWGYTGEPFF. CDR3 bases: TGTGCCAGCAGCTTAGAGATTTGGGGGTACACCGGGGAGCCGTTTTTT.